The rows below give T cell receptor beta chains drawn from one sample of a study of cytomegalovirus exposure and HLA in healthy donors. The repertoire was sequenced with immunoSEQ multiplex PCR; TCRdb's copy has only in-frame clones and lacks some. This table has approximately 150,000 clones, around four fifths appearing once. The sequenced sample consisted of PBMCs. Every receptor here comes from a man between 50 and 59 years old in good health and CMV-seropositive. CDR3s include the opening cysteine and the closing phenylalanine or tryptophan. Fields, in order: CDR3 protein, CDR3 DNA, D gene, clone size, J gene, V gene. A D gene is named only where the DNA matches it firmly. Clone size is given for some rows only: seen once, a few or many times, or a class if the clone is expanded.

CASSLAGTTTDTQYF | TGTGCCAGCAGCTTAGCGGGGACTACCACAGATACGCAGTATTTT | TRBD2 | - | TRBJ2-3 | TRBV11-2
CASSASRGAQETQYF | TGTGCCAGCAGCGCCTCGCGGGGGGCCCAAGAGACCCAGTACTTC | TRBD2 | - | TRBJ2-5 | TRBV9
CASSLSNREIDTQYF | TGTGCCAGCAGCTTAAGCAACAGGGAAATCGATACGCAGTATTTT | - | - | TRBJ2-3 | TRBV7-2
CASSPGRTLNSPLHF | TGTGCCAGCAGCCCTGGACGGACTTTGAATTCACCCCTCCACTTT | - | - | TRBJ1-6 | TRBV5-6
CASSLVDSNQPQHF | TGTGCCAGCAGCTTAGTAGATAGCAATCAGCCCCAGCATTTT | - | - | TRBJ1-5 | TRBV7-9
CASSLGAGSDTQYF | TGTGCCAGCAGCTTAGGGGCGGGGTCAGATACGCAGTATTTT | - | - | TRBJ2-3 | TRBV7-7
CASSKGTGGVETQYF | TGTGCCAGCAGTAAGGGGACAGGGGGCGTCGAGACCCAGTACTTC | TRBD1 | - | TRBJ2-5 | TRBV6-5
CASSRTSGQNTGELFF | TGTGCCAGCAGCCGGACTAGCGGACAGAACACCGGGGAGCTGTTTTTT | TRBD2 | - | TRBJ2-2 | TRBV4-2
CAWGTGYNYGYTF | TGTGCCTGGGGGACAGGTTATAACTATGGCTACACCTTC | TRBD1 | few | TRBJ1-2 | TRBV30
CASSDGRGYTTEAFF | TGTGCCAGCAGTGACGGCAGGGGGTATACCACTGAAGCTTTCTTT | TRBD1 | few | TRBJ1-1 | TRBV25-1
CASSQDPTSDYEQYF | TGCGCCAGCAGCCAAGACCCGACTAGCGACTACGAGCAGTACTTC | TRBD2 | - | TRBJ2-7 | TRBV4-1
CASSLAGAIYEQYF | TGCGCCAGCAGCCTAGCGGGGGCGATCTACGAGCAGTACTTC | TRBD2 | - | TRBJ2-7 | TRBV5-1
CSVDVREAQFF | TGCAGCGTTGACGTCCGGGAGGCTCAGTTCTTC | TRBD2 | - | TRBJ2-1 | TRBV29-1
CASSTRTSGFHEQFF | TGTGCCAGTAGTACCCGGACTAGCGGTTTCCATGAGCAGTTCTTC | TRBD2 | - | TRBJ2-1 | TRBV19
CASSFYNTGRGNNEQFF | TGTGCCAGCAGTTTTTATAATACGGGGAGAGGTAACAATGAGCAGTTCTTC | - | few | TRBJ2-1 | TRBV27
CASSSPGTDTEAFF | TGTGCCAGCAGCTCACCCGGGACAGACACTGAAGCTTTCTTT | TRBD1 | - | TRBJ1-1 | TRBV13
CASSIKTGTYEQYF | TGTGCCAGTAGTATAAAGACGGGAACCTACGAGCAGTACTTC | - | - | TRBJ2-7 | TRBV19
CASSSPGLAVFDEQFF | TGTGCCAGCAGTTCACCGGGACTAGCGGTTTTCGATGAGCAGTTCTTC | TRBD2 | - | TRBJ2-1 | TRBV13
CSVDSSGGAGLNEQFF | TGCAGCGTTGATTCTAGCGGGGGGGCGGGCTTGAATGAGCAGTTCTTC | TRBD2 | few | TRBJ2-1 | TRBV29-1
CASSRDRGLYNEQFF | TGTGCCAGCAGCCGCGACAGGGGGCTATACAATGAGCAGTTCTTC | TRBD1 | - | TRBJ2-1 | TRBV7-9
CATSSTWGGYGYTF | TGTGCCACCAGCAGCACGTGGGGGGGCTATGGCTACACCTTC | - | - | TRBJ1-2 | TRBV15
CASSLQGSVGIQYF | TGTGCCAGCAGCCTACAGGGTAGCGTGGGCATTCAGTACTTC | - | - | TRBJ2-4 | TRBV7-9
CASSIQGQGHTDTQYF | TGTGCCAGCAGCATACAGGGACAGGGACACACAGATACGCAGTATTTT | TRBD1 | - | TRBJ2-3 | TRBV9
CASSPHGGGLANEQFF | TGCGCCAGCAGCCCACACGGAGGGGGACTAGCGAATGAGCAGTTCTTC | TRBD2 | - | TRBJ2-1 | TRBV4-1
CASSLRTVASPLHF | TGTGCCAGCAGCCTTCGGACAGTAGCATCACCCCTCCACTTT | - | - | TRBJ1-6 | TRBV14
CAWSVTSQETQYF | TGTGCCTGGAGTGTAACTAGCCAAGAGACCCAGTACTTC | - | - | TRBJ2-5 | TRBV30
CASSEEEGVAGELFF | TGTGCCAGCAGTGAAGAGGAGGGAGTGGCCGGGGAGCTGTTTTTT | - | - | TRBJ2-2 | TRBV6-1
CAGGWGGYNEQFF | TGTGCCGGCGGGTGGGGAGGTTATAATGAGCAGTTCTTC | - | - | TRBJ2-1 | TRBV7-9
CASSYSGGRGNEKLFF | TGTGCCAGCAGTTACTCCGGAGGGAGGGGTAATGAAAAACTGTTTTTT | - | - | TRBJ1-4 | TRBV6-5
CASLDTSGNQETQYF | TGTGCCAGTTTAGATACTAGCGGGAACCAAGAGACCCAGTACTTC | TRBD2 | - | TRBJ2-5 | TRBV19
CASSLGLAIQETQYF | TGTGCCAGCAGCTTAGGTCTAGCGATCCAAGAGACCCAGTACTTC | - | - | TRBJ2-5 | TRBV7-9
CASSQGQGMETIYF | TGTGCCAGCTCACAAGGACAGGGGATGGAAACCATATATTTT | TRBD1 | - | TRBJ1-3 | TRBV18
CAWNRGEVRWNTEAFF | TGTGCCTGGAACCGTGGGGAGGTGCGGTGGAACACTGAAGCTTTCTTT | - | once | TRBJ1-1 | TRBV30
CASRHPTGSYGYTF | TGTGCCAGCAGGCACCCGACAGGGTCATATGGCTACACCTTC | TRBD1 | - | TRBJ1-2 | TRBV5-8
CSAVRRDEQYF | TGCAGCGCCGTCCGCAGGGACGAGCAGTACTTC | - | - | TRBJ2-7 | TRBV29-1
CASGSISVRGANLHF | TGTGCTAGTGGTTCCATCTCCGTCCGGGGAGCTAACCTCCACTTT | - | once | TRBJ1-6 | TRBV12-5
CASSFRDRAQPQHF | TGTGCCAGCAGTTTCCGGGACAGGGCTCAGCCCCAGCATTTT | TRBD1 | - | TRBJ1-5 | TRBV27
CASSTYRGIRKSEKLFF | TGTGCCAGCAGCACCTACAGGGGAATCCGAAAAAGTGAAAAACTGTTTTTT | TRBD1 | once | TRBJ1-4 | TRBV11-2
CASSDSEAATDTQYF | TGTGCCAGCAGTGACTCGGAAGCGGCCACAGATACGCAGTATTTT | - | - | TRBJ2-3 | TRBV6-4
CASSDRVSNQPQHF | TGTGCCAGTAGCGACAGGGTGAGCAATCAGCCCCAGCATTTT | TRBD1 | - | TRBJ1-5 | TRBV19
CASSPDRGLGDTGELFF | TGTGCCAGTAGCCCAGACAGGGGGCTTGGGGACACCGGGGAGCTGTTTTTT | TRBD1 | - | TRBJ2-2 | TRBV19
CASSLGLAGAYEQYF | TGTGCCAGCAGCTTGGGGCTAGCGGGAGCATACGAGCAGTACTTC | TRBD2 | once | TRBJ2-7 | TRBV5-6
CAWDLQGQTDTQYF | TGTGCCTGGGACTTACAGGGGCAGACAGATACGCAGTATTTT | TRBD1 | few | TRBJ2-3 | TRBV30
CASSESKSATGGVGGELFF | TGCGCCAGCAGTGAGTCGAAGTCCGCGACAGGGGGAGTTGGCGGGGAGCTGTTTTTT | TRBD1 | - | TRBJ2-2 | TRBV10-1
CASSFLGTGSWMNTEAFF | TGTGCCAGCAGCTTCCTCGGGACAGGGAGTTGGATGAACACTGAAGCTTTCTTT | TRBD1 | - | TRBJ1-1 | TRBV5-8